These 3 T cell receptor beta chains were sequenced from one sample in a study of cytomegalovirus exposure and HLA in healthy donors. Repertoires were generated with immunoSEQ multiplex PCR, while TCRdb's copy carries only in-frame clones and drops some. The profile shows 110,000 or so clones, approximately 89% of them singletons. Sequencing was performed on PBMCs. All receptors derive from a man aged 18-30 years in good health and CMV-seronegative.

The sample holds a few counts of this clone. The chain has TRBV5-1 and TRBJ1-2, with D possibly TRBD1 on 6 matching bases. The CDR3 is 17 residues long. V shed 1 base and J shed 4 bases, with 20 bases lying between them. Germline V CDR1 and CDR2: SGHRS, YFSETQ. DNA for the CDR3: TGCGCCAGCAGCTTGACGGTGTCTGTCAGGGGCGGCTATGGCTACACCTTC. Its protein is CASSLTVSVRGGYGYTF.

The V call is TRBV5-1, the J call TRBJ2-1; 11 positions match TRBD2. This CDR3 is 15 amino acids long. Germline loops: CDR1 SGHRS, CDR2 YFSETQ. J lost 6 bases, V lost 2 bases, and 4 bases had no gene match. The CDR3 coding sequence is TGCGCCAGCAGCTTTACTAGCGGGGGAACCAATGAGCAGTTCTTC. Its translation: CASSFTSGGTNEQFF.

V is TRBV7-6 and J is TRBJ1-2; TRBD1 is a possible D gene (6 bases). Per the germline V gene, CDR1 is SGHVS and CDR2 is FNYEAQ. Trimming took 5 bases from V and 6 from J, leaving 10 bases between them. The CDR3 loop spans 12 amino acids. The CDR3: CASSQGHNGYTF. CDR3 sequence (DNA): TGTGCCAGCAGCCAGGGACATAATGGCTACACCTTC.